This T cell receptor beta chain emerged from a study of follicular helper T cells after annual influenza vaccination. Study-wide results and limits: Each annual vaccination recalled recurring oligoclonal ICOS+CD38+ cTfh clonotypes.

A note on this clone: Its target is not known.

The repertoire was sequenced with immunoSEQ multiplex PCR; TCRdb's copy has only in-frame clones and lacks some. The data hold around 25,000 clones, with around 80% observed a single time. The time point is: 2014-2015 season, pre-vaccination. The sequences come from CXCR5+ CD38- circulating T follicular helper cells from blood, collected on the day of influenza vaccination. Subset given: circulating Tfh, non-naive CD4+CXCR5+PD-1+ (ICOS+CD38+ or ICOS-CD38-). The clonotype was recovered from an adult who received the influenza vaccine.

CDR3 protein: CASSRTGASGANVLTF. Written as DNA, the CDR3 is TGTGCCAGCAGTAGGACAGGAGCCTCTGGGGCCAACGTCCTGACTTTC. The chain recombines TRBV2 with TRBJ2-6; 7 bases are shared with TRBD1. There are 16 residues in the CDR3. Germline CDR1 reads SNHLY; CDR2 reads FYNNEI. With 5 bases clipped from V and 0 bases from J, the junction kept 4 bases outside the gene matches. The entire variable domain, with the rest obtained from reference TRBV2 and TRBJ2-6, is as follows: EPEVTQTPSHQVTQMGQEVILRCVPISNHLYFYWYRQILGQKVEFLVSFYNNEISEKSEIFDDQFSVERPDGSNFTLKIRSTKLEDSAMYFCASSRTGASGANVLTFGAGSRLTVL.